This T cell receptor (beta chain) was retrieved from a study of OX40 agonist ivuxolimab in advanced cancers. This CDR3 spans 16 amino acids. Germline V gene data show CDR1 as MNHEY and CDR2 as SMNVEV (reference sequence). With 5 bases removed from V and 2 bases from J, the gap between germline ends came to 16 bases. This clone was seen a single time. Profiling relied on immunoSEQ multiplex PCR, and the TCRdb table lists in-frame clones only, not all of them. The top ten clones hold 0.37% of a sample with about 59,000 clones, 87% of them seen once. This clonotype was sampled from an adult with an advanced solid tumor such as melanoma, head and neck, liver or kidney cancer. The sample was CD4+ or CD8+ T cells sorted from blood, taken in a trial of the OX40 agonist ivuxolimab. V gene TRBV27 combines with J gene TRBJ1-5, with D maybe TRBD1 (6 bases). The CDR3, as DNA: TGTGCCAGCAGTCCTCGAAGGGGGTTCGGCAATCAGCCCCAGCATTTT. The encoded protein is CASSPRRGFGNQPQHF.